This TCR beta chain was captured by sequencing in a study of monozygotic twins with inflammatory bowel disease. The CDR3 covers 12 residues. CDR1 SGHTA and CDR2 FQGNSA come from the germline V gene. Researchers generated cDNA in eight separate reactions per sample. UMIs containing a 6-nucleotide sample barcode were added via template switching. TCRdb reprocessed the 5' RACE reads and reports one entry per CDR3 protein, with no DNA. Its table records about 380,000 distinct CDR3 sequences. The gene calls are TRBV7-2 and TRBJ2-5. Sequenced input: blood. The clonotype was recovered from a human donor with ulcerative colitis or Crohn's disease, or a healthy co-twin of an affected twin (not recorded which). The CDR3 loop is CASSLNLMAQYF. The variable domain in full, with the rest retrieved from reference TRBV7-2 and TRBJ2-5, is GAGVSQSPSNKVTEKGKDVELRCDPISGHTALYWYRQSLGQGLEFLIYFQGNSAPDKSGLPSDRFSAERTGGSVSTLTIQRTQQEDSAVYLCASSLNLMAQYFGPGTRLLVL.